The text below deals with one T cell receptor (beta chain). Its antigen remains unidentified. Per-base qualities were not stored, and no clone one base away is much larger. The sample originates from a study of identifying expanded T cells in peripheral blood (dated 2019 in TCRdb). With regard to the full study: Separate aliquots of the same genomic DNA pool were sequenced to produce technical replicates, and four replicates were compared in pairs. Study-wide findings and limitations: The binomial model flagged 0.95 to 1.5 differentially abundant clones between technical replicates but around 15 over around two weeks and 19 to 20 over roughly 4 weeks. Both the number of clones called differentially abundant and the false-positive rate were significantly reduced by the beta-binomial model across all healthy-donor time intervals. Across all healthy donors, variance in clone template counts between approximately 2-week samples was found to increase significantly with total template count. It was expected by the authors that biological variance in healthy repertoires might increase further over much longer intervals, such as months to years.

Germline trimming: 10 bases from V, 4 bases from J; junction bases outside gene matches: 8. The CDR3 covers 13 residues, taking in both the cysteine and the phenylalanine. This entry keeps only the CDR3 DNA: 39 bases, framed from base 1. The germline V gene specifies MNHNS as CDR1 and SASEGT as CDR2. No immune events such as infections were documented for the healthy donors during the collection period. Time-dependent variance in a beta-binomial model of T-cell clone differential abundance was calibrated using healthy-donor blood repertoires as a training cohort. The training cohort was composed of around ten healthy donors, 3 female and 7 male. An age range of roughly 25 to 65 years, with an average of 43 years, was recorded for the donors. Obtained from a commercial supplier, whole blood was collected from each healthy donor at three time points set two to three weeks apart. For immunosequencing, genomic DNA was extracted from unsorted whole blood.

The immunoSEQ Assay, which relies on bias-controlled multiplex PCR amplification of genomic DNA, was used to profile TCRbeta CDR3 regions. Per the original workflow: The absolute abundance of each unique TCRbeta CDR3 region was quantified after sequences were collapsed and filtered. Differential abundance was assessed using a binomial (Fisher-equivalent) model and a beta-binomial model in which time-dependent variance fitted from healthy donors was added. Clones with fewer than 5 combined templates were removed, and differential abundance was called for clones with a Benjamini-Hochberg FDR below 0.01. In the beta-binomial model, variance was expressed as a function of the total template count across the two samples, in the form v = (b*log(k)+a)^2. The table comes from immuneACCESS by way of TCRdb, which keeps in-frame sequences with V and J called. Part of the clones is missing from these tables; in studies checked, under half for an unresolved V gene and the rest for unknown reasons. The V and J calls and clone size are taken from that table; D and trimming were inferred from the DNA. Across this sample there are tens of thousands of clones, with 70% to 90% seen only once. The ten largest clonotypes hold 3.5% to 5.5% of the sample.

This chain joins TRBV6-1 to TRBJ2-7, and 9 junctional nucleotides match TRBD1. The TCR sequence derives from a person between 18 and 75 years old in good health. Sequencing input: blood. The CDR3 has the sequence CAIPQGAGYEQYF. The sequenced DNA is TGTGCCATCCCACAGGGGGCGGGGTACGAGCAGTACTTC.